This T cell receptor (beta chain) is from a study of response to subunit inactivated influenza vaccine. Study results and caveats: Authors proposed each seasonal influenza vaccination draws in few new T cells.

The sample holds a few counts of this clonotype. Its antigen remains unidentified. TCRdb reanalysed the RT-PCR reads using MiXCR and keeps one entry per CDR3 protein. The sample includes 560,000 or so distinct CDR3 sequences, approximately 7.1% seen only once; the top ten take 10% to 15%. The sample was PBMCs from blood, taken around 25 months after vaccination. This sequence originates from a man aged 50-75 years who received an inactivated influenza vaccine.

CDR3 sequence: CAIQDKGNTIYF. The DNA of the CDR3 is TGTGCCATCCAGGATAAAGGAAACACCATATATTTT. This chain joins TRBV10-3 and TRBJ1-3; D not certain. The CDR3 has 12 amino acids. Germline CDR1 and CDR2: ENHRY and SYGVKD. The V gene lost 8 bases and the J gene lost 4 bases, with 9 bases spanning the gap.